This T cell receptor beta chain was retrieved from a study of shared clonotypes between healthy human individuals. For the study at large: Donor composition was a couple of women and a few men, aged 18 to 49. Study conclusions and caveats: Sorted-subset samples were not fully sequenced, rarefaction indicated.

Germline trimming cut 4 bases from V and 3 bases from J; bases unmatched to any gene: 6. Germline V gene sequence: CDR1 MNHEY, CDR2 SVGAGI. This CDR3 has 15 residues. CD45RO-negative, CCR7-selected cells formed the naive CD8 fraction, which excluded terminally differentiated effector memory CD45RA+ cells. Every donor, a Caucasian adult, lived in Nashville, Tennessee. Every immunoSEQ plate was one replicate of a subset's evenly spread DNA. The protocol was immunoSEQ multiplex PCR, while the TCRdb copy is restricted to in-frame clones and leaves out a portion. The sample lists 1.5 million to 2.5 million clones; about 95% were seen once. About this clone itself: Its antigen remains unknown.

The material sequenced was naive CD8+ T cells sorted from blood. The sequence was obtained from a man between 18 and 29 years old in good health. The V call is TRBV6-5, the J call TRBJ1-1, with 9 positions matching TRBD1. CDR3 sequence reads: CASSFTGGAYTEAFF. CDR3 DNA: TGTGCCAGCAGTTTTACAGGGGGCGCGTACACTGAAGCTTTCTTT.